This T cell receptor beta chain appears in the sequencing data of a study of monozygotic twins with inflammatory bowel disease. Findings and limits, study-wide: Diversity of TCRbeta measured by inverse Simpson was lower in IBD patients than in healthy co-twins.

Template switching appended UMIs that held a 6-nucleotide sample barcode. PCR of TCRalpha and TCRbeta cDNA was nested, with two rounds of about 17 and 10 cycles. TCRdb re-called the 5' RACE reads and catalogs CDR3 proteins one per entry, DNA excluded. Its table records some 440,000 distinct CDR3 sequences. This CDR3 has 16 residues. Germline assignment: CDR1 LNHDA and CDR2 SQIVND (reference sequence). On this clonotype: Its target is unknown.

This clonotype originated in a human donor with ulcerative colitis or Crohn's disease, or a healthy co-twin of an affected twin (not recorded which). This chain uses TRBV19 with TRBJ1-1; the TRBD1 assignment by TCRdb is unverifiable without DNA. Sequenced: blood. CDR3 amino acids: CASSMTGQGMNTEAFF.